This is a list of T cell receptor beta chains from one sample in a study of blood T cell repertoires in COVID-19. The table came from immunoSEQ multiplex PCR; TCRdb's copy has only in-frame clones and leaves some out. This table has tens of thousands of clones, roughly 89% appearing once. Material for sequencing was peripheral blood. These receptors originate from a woman aged 55 to 70 with COVID-19, enrolled during active disease. Each CDR3 is given with its conserved first and last residue. Each record gives: V gene, J gene, CDR3 length, D gene, CDR3 protein. A D gene is named only where the DNA matches it firmly.

V: TRBV30
J: TRBJ1-2
length: 13
D: -
CDR3: CAWKGVRNYGYTF

V: TRBV7-2
J: TRBJ2-7
length: 14
D: TRBD1
CDR3: CASSSRTGGYEQYF

V: TRBV18
J: TRBJ2-7
length: 14
D: TRBD1
CDR3: CASSPGQVQPEQYF

V: TRBV5-1
J: TRBJ1-4
length: 13
D: -
CDR3: CASSSQINEKLFF

V: TRBV28
J: TRBJ2-5
length: 14
D: -
CDR3: CASSSPAGGETQYF

V: TRBV6-1
J: TRBJ1-6
length: 14
D: -
CDR3: CASSEATDNSPLHF

V: TRBV12-3/TRBV12-4
J: TRBJ1-2
length: 13
D: -
CDR3: CASSSRSGHGYTF

V: TRBV18
J: TRBJ1-2
length: 13
D: TRBD1
CDR3: CASSTGQGRGYTF

V: TRBV11-3
J: TRBJ2-5
length: 13
D: -
CDR3: CASSPGGGSSQYF

V: TRBV6-5
J: TRBJ2-1
length: 15
D: TRBD2
CDR3: CASRTSGGHPSEQFF

V: TRBV9
J: TRBJ1-3
length: 17
D: TRBD1
CDR3: CASSASIGTVSGNTIYF

V: TRBV18
J: TRBJ1-4
length: 14
D: -
CDR3: CASSPRGANEKLFF

V: TRBV18
J: TRBJ2-7
length: 15
D: -
CDR3: CASSAQQEGVYEQYF

V: TRBV9
J: TRBJ1-1
length: 15
D: -
CDR3: CASSALVGSGAEAFF

V: TRBV7-3
J: TRBJ2-2
length: 14
D: -
CDR3: CASSPTPLAGELFF

V: TRBV15
J: TRBJ1-1
length: 15
D: -
CDR3: CATSASLAYYTEAFF

V: TRBV3-1/TRBV3-2
J: TRBJ1-1
length: 15
D: TRBD1
CDR3: CASSQELTGVAEAFF

V: TRBV7-9
J: TRBJ2-3
length: 17
D: TRBD2
CDR3: CASSPPRLAGGTDTQYF

V: TRBV10-2
J: TRBJ1-5
length: 13
D: -
CDR3: CASSRNPEGAQHF

V: TRBV7-2
J: TRBJ1-2
length: 15
D: -
CDR3: CASSFLGGTNYGYTF

V: TRBV4-3
J: TRBJ1-2
length: 15
D: -
CDR3: CASSQDSTGTGGYTF

V: TRBV7-9
J: TRBJ2-7
length: 15
D: -
CDR3: CASSFGTPRDYEQYF

V: TRBV6-5
J: TRBJ2-3
length: 15
D: TRBD1
CDR3: CASRTGTVSTDTQYF

V: TRBV7-2
J: TRBJ1-4
length: 15
D: -
CDR3: CASSLIGRVGEKLFF

V: TRBV29-1
J: TRBJ1-3
length: 14
D: -
CDR3: CSVEGGLSGNTIYF

V: TRBV18
J: TRBJ1-3
length: 15
D: -
CDR3: CASSTGQNSGNTIYF

V: TRBV7-2
J: TRBJ1-2
length: 14
D: TRBD1
CDR3: CASSSGDRAAGYTF

V: TRBV6-6
J: TRBJ1-2
length: 17
D: -
CDR3: CASSPRGTGGRAYGYTF

V: TRBV14
J: TRBJ2-1
length: 14
D: -
CDR3: CASSQTTVYNEQFF